These 13 T cell receptor beta chains originate from one sample sequenced in a study of T-cell memory formation after mild COVID-19. TCRdb re-called the 5' RACE reads with MiXCR, one entry per CDR3 protein. The repertoire holds approximately 290,000 distinct CDR3 sequences, with approximately 15% as singletons. Specimen: PBMCs or a T cell subset sorted from them (not recorded which). These receptors came from a man aged 18 to 29 who had mild COVID-19 (a few samples of this study predate the infection). Cell type and time point are not known.

The genes are TRBV29-1 and TRBJ2-3; D is possibly TRBD1 or TRBD2 (5 bases each). CDR3 length: 16 amino acids. Trimming stripped 1 base from V and 4 bases from J, with 18 bases between. Germline loops: CDR1 SQVTM, CDR2 ANQGSEA. CDR3 loop: CSVEGVGVPRADTQYF. CDR3 sequence (DNA): TGCAGCGTTGAAGGGGTGGGGGTCCCGCGAGCAGATACGCAGTATTTT.

The table lists this clonotype with many counts. The chain joins TRBV7-6 to TRBJ2-7, with D tentatively TRBD2 (6 bases). Germline V gives CDR1 SGHVS, CDR2 FNYEAQ. V lost 5 bases, J lost 0 bases, and 11 bases lay in between. The CDR3 runs 14 residues. CDR3 nucleotides: TGTGCCAGCAGCCTCGGGGGAGGCTCCTACGAGCAGTACTTC. It yields the protein CASSLGGGSYEQYF.

This clonotype has more than one count but fewer than ten. The germline gene is not matched at one end of the junction; a read error may be the cause. The chain recombines TRBV28 with TRBJ2-7, with D maybe TRBD1 (7 bases). The CDR3 runs 15 residues. Per the germline V gene, CDR1 is MDHEN and CDR2 is SYDVKM. The CDR3 reads CASSLRGVPSHEQYF. CDR3 bases: TGTGCCAGCAGCCTCAGGGGGGTACCCTCCCACGAGCAGTACTTC.

This clonotype has ten or more counts. The gene calls are TRBV7-9 and TRBJ2-7, with D tentatively TRBD1 (5 bases). The CDR3 totals 13 residues. V shed 2 bases and J shed 4 bases, with 9 bases lying between them. CDR1 and CDR2 from the germline V gene are SEHNR and FQNEAQ (reference sequence). Written as DNA, the CDR3 is TGTGCCAGCAGCTTATTAGGGGCTTACGAGCAGTACTTC. This encodes CASSLLGAYEQYF.

The V gene is TRBV5-1, the J gene TRBJ1-4, with a tentative D call TRBD1 (5 bases). This CDR3 spans 14 amino acids. Germline V gene data show CDR1 as SGHRS and CDR2 as YFSETQ. The V end was cut by 4 bases, the J end by 8 bases, with 15 bases between. CDR3 sequence (DNA): TGCGCCAGCAGCCCGGGGCCAGGAGGAGAAAAACTGTTTTTT. Translated, it gives CASSPGPGGEKLFF.

J is TRBJ2-1 and V is TRBV7-8, with D perhaps matching TRBD1 (6 bases). V lost 5 bases, J lost 9 bases, and 23 bases lay in between. The CDR3 runs 16 residues. CDR1 and CDR2 (germline): SGHVS, FQNEAQ. CDR3 sequence: CASSHRTSQGWGEQFF. The CDR3 bases are TGTGCCAGCAGCCACCGCACCTCACAGGGATGGGGTGAGCAGTTCTTC.

This clonotype occurred a few times. The chain joins TRBV18 to TRBJ2-1; no firm D call. The germline V gene has CDR1 KGHSH and CDR2 LQKENI. V dropped 2 bases and J dropped 5 bases, with 13 bases sitting between them. The CDR3 contains 15 residues. The CDR3 region has the DNA TGTGCCAGCTCACCATCGGTTCACAAGCACAATGAGCAGTTCTTC. It specifies CASSPSVHKHNEQFF.

This clonotype showed up just a few times. The chain combines TRBV4-2 with TRBJ2-3, with a tentative D call TRBD2 (7 bases). The CDR3 extends over 14 amino acids. The germline V and J ends were trimmed by 3 bases and 5 bases, with 12 bases remaining between them. CDR1 is LGHNA and CDR2 is YNFKEQ in the germline V gene. CDR3 in amino acids: CASSHEGGGDTQYF. The CDR3 nucleotides are TGTGCCAGCAGCCATGAGGGGGGGGGAGATACGCAGTATTTT.

This clonotype was detected a few times. The chain employs TRBV6-5 and TRBJ2-7; TRBD2 might be the D (6 bases). The V and J ends lost 4 bases and 4 bases respectively, with 14 bases between them. The CDR3 loop spans 14 amino acids. The germline V gene has CDR1 MNHEY and CDR2 SVGAGI. The DNA for the CDR3 is TGTGCCAGCAGTTTGGGGGATGGGGGGTACGAGCAGTACTTC. Protein: CASSLGDGGYEQYF.

The chain uses TRBV7-2 and TRBJ2-2; 8 positions match TRBD2. Germline V gene lookup returns CDR1 SGHTA and CDR2 FQGNSA. Trimming cost V 0 bases and J 7 bases; bases outside gene matches: 4. This CDR3 has 15 residues. The CDR3 DNA sequence: TGTGCCAGCAGCTTAGCCGGGGGGGCCGGCGGGGAGCTGTTTTTT. Encoded protein: CASSLAGGAGGELFF.

In DNA form, the CDR3 reads TGTGCCAGCAGCCCAAGGGAGGAACGGACCGGGGAGCTGTTTTTT. Translation gives CASSPREERTGELFF. The genes are TRBV11-2 and TRBJ2-2; weak D call: TRBD2 (6 bases). The CDR3 totals 15 residues. CDR1 and CDR2 (germline): SGHAT, FQNNGV. V shed 5 bases and J shed 5 bases, with 15 bases lying between them.

This chain uses TRBV7-2 with TRBJ1-6; possible D gene TRBD1, 6 bases. CDR1 is SGHTA, CDR2 FQGNSA, per germline. The CDR3 sequence is 15 residues long. V shed 5 bases and J shed 8 bases, with 16 bases lying between them. The chain's CDR3 is CASSPGGRKDSPLHF. The CDR3 DNA reads TGTGCCAGCAGCCCTGGGGGCAGGAAGGATTCACCCCTCCACTTT.

The chain recombines TRBV20-1 with TRBJ2-5; D tentatively fits TRBD1 or TRBD2 (5 bases each). Germline loops: CDR1 DFQATT, CDR2 SNEGSKA (reference sequence). Trimming removed 0 bases from V and 4 bases from J, with 9 bases in between. The CDR3 sequence is 13 residues long. In DNA, the CDR3 is TGCAGTGCTAGAGAACGGGGCCGAGAGACCCAGTACTTC. Translation gives CSARERGRETQYF.